This T cell receptor beta chain was profiled in a study of molecular identifiers for immune sequencing clone quantification. Naive CD8 libraries were made from about 21,000 to 970,000 sorted cells, and they used 10%, 30% or 50% RNA. Many counts were recorded for this clonotype. Germline-derived CDR1 and CDR2 are MNHEY and SVGEGT. The V end was cut by 8 bases, the J end by 5 bases, with 20 bases between. The CDR3 runs 15 residues. TCRdb independently ran MiXCR on the PCR reads; one entry per CDR3 protein. Altogether 250,000 to 350,000 distinct CDR3 sequences are present, about 22% being singletons, with the ten largest covering under 0.95%.

The receptor was isolated from a human donor in good health. Some libraries in this study had Jurkat cell RNA spiked in. The sample consisted of naive CD8+ T cells from blood, with Jurkat cell RNA spiked in. The subset was: FACS-sorted CD8+CD4-CCR7+CD45RA+ naive T cells. The chain recombines TRBV6-2 or TRBV6-3 with TRBJ2-3, with D maybe TRBD2 (6 bases). Here the CDR3 DNA reads TGTGCCAGCGCACTGACGGAGGGGCGGGGAGATACGCAGTATTTT. Amino acid sequence: CASALTEGRGDTQYF.